The present TCR beta chain was sequenced within a study of OX40 agonist ivuxolimab in advanced cancers. On the study more broadly: Ivuxolimab, an agonist antibody against OX40 (CD134), was given to patients. Findings and caveats of the study: On average, a greater number of expanded clones characterised CD8+ T cells relative to CD4+. The 0.1-3.0 mg/kg partial responders had among the lowest clonal expansion. Low normalized T-cell clonal expansion was additionally recorded for some nonresponders.

CDR3 length: 16 residues. V was clipped by 1 base and J by 2 bases; unmatched bases: 5. Germline V CDR1 and CDR2: SGHTA, FQGNSA. Assay: immunoSEQ multiplex PCR; the TCRdb copy retains only in-frame clones and omits some. The sample has 70,000 or so clones, around nine tenths seen once; the top ten hold around 0.9%. Regarding this clone: The antigen remains unidentified.

This TCR came from an adult with an advanced solid tumor such as melanoma, head and neck, liver or kidney cancer. The source was CD4+ or CD8+ T cells sorted from blood, collected in a trial of the OX40 agonist ivuxolimab. The V gene is TRBV7-2, the J gene TRBJ2-3, with TRBD2 identical over 8 bases. The CDR3 loop is CASSLGLASHTDTQYF. CDR3 in DNA: TGTGCCAGCAGCTTAGGACTAGCGAGTCACACAGATACGCAGTATTTT.